This TCR beta chain is from a study of T cells in tuberculosis listed by TCRdb under 2018. Study-wide context: In the study, CD1B tetramers and high-throughput TCR immunosequencing were combined to characterize T cells specific for the mycobacterial lipid antigen glucose monomycolate (GMM). IGRA-negative adolescents, IGRA-positive adolescents with latent tuberculosis and adults with active tuberculosis, about 9 per group, were compared in a South African clinical cohort. Summary of the overall study and its limitations: An accuracy of under 90% (AUROC around 0.9) was reached by a classifier using the diverse GMM-specific repertoire, compared with about 70% accuracy when GEM motif frequencies were used. The smaller NN-distances were partly driven by shorter CDR3-alpha lengths in active tuberculosis patients, and the difference for TCR-beta did not reach statistical significance. Clinical samples were selected based on which cryopreserved specimens were available, and the active tuberculosis cases were adults whereas the controls were adolescents. Compared with IGRA-negative controls, TCR-alpha repertoires from active tuberculosis had smaller mean NN-distances to GMM-specific TCRs, which suggests that these TCRs underwent clonal expansion.

At study entry, adolescents were screened for latent tuberculosis infection using a tuberculin skin test and the QuantiFERON-TB GOLD In-Tube IGRA. Immunosequencing of unsorted cryopreserved PBMC covered, on average, around 100,000 T cells per clinical donor. Eleven high schools in the Worcester region of the Western Cape, South Africa, served as enrollment sites for adolescents aged 12 to 18 years. Around ten M. tuberculosis-infected adolescents and roughly ten uninfected adolescents, matched for age and sex, were selected. PBMC from adolescents were isolated by density centrifugation from freshly drawn heparinized blood and then cryopreserved. In regard to this clone: Its antigen remains unidentified. No clone much larger than this one lies a single base away; base qualities are absent.

Its CDR3 holds 19 amino acids, cysteine through phenylalanine. Here the CDR3 DNA is all that survives: 57 bases in frame from base 1. V is pruned by 1 base and J by 12 bases, leaving 16 bases of the junction without a gene match. CDR1 and CDR2, per the germline V gene (reference sequence), are MNHEY and SMNVEV. The immunoSEQ multiplex PCR assay was used to generate TCR libraries, with TCR-beta and/or TCR-alpha/delta assays applied to each sample. The amplified TCR libraries were sequenced using the Illumina high-throughput platform. The paper's data handling went like this. Clustering and dimensionality reduction relied on pairwise TCRdist distances among GMM-specific receptors from T cells that were either sorted ex vivo or expanded in vitro. Each clinical repertoire was assigned a mean NN-distance score, defined as the average TCRdist to the nearest 10% of tetramer-positive reference sequences. GEM TCR motif frequency was calculated as the fraction of unique TCRs that matched known GEM sequences by V/J usage and CDR3 length. Linear discriminant analysis with leave-one-out cross-validation, implemented in scikit-learn, was used to classify active tuberculosis. In its TCRdb copy, this immuneACCESS table keeps in-frame sequences only and misses some clones. Where compared with another copy, unresolved V genes explain less than half of these, and the others have no known cause. The DNA was the basis for D and trimming; V, J and clone size are from that table. In this sample the table shows under 45,000 clones, over 85% of which occur a single time. Roughly 6.4% of the sample is in the top ten clones.

This clonotype was sampled from a donor aged 10 to 29 with latent tuberculosis or without tuberculosis infection. Sequences were obtained from PBMCs. The chain links TRBV27 with TRBJ2-1, and TRBD2 matches 15 of the central bases. The CDR3 has the sequence CASSLFPSTSGLAGGSQFF. The nucleotides are TGTGCCAGCAGTTTATTCCCCTCGACCTCGGGACTAGCGGGGGGATCGCAGTTCTTC.